The 21 T cell receptor beta chains in this list originate from one sample, sequenced in a study of blood T cell repertoires in COVID-19 (dated by TCRdb to 2019 to 2021). Library generation was performed with the immunoSEQ multiplex PCR assay. TCRdb took over this immuneACCESS table, retaining in-frame rearrangements with V and J assigned. Such tables are incomplete; in checked studies, under half of the missing clones stem from an unresolved V gene, and the remainder is unexplained. The sample records about 270,000 clones, more than 70% of which are singletons. The ten top clones hold around 1.3% of the sample. Specimen: PBMCs or T cells enriched from blood (not recorded which). These receptors were taken from a woman aged 40 to 50 with acute COVID-19.

The rearrangement links TRBV24-1 to TRBJ2-5; the match to TRBD2 covers 9 bases. V shed 2 bases, J shed 0 bases, and the junction held 3 bases outside the gene matches. The germline V gene has CDR1 KGHDR and CDR2 SFDVKD. The length of the CDR3 is 16 residues. The CDR3 nucleotides read TGTGCCACCAGTGATTCCCTAGCGGGGTACCAAGAGACCCAGTACTTC. Its protein is CATSDSLAGYQETQYF.

The CDR3: CASMDWRERGGELFF. The CDR3 nucleotides are TGTGCCAGCATGGATTGGCGGGAGAGGGGCGGGGAGCTGTTTTTT. The chain recombines TRBV25-1 with TRBJ2-2; TRBD2 matches at 7 bases. Germline trimming cut 7 bases from V and 7 bases from J; bases unmatched to any gene: 12. From germline, CDR1 is MGHDK and CDR2 SYGVNS. This CDR3 spans 15 amino acids.

This clone appeared a single time. V usage is TRBV2 and J usage is TRBJ2-3, with TRBD2 matching over 7 bases. Germline assignment: CDR1 SNHLY and CDR2 FYNNEI. The CDR3 has 15 amino acids. The J segment lost 4 bases and the V segment lost 10 bases, leaving 14 bases of the junction unmatched. The CDR3 region has the DNA TGTGCCATAACGACTAACGGGGGGTGGGCAGATACGCAGTATTTT. Its translation: CAITTNGGWADTQYF.

The gene calls are TRBV29-1 and TRBJ2-2, with unresolved D. Deletions cut 6 bases from V and 1 base from J, with 6 bases between. Germline CDR1 reads SQVTM; CDR2 reads ANQGSEA. This CDR3 spans 12 amino acids. The CDR3 sequence is CSVTGNTGELFF. DNA of the CDR3: TGCAGCGTCACGGGGAACACCGGGGAGCTGTTTTTT.

The chain carries TRBV7-9 and TRBJ1-1; D is perhaps TRBD1 (6 bases). The V gene's germline CDR1 is SEHNR and CDR2 FQNEAQ (reference sequence). The CDR3 is 14 amino acids. The V end lost 3 bases, the J end lost 1 base, and 9 bases lay between the germline ends. CDR3 coding DNA: TGTGCCAGCAGCTTCGCGGGGGCGAACACTGAAGCTTTCTTT. As protein: CASSFAGANTEAFF.

The chain employs TRBV19 and TRBJ1-1; 7 bases map to TRBD1. Germline values: CDR1 LNHDA, CDR2 SQIVND (reference sequence). The CDR3 is 15 amino acids. With 3 bases clipped from V and 2 bases from J, the junction kept 6 bases outside the gene matches. CDR3 sequence (DNA): TGTGCCAGTAGTATCCTCGACAGGGATAACACTGAAGCTTTCTTT. It encodes CASSILDRDNTEAFF.

This chain connects TRBV6-5 to TRBJ2-2, with D perhaps TRBD2 (6 bases). The CDR3 is 15 amino acids. V was shortened by 7 bases and J by 9 bases, with 21 bases between the two germline ends. Germline assignment: CDR1 MNHEY and CDR2 SVGAGI. CDR3 in DNA: TGTGCCAGCACCGCAAATTCGAGGGAGGTCCGGGAGCTGTTTTTT. The encoded protein is CASTANSREVRELFF.

The chain employs TRBV6-4 and TRBJ1-4; a possible D gene is TRBD1 (5 bases). This CDR3 has 15 amino acids. Trimming shortened V by 0 bases and J by 1 base, and 6 bases separated the two germline ends. CDR1 is MRHNA and CDR2 is SNTAGT in the germline V gene. The CDR3 reads CASSDSGGTNEKLFF. The CDR3 DNA is TGTGCCAGCAGTGACTCGGGGGGAACTAATGAAAAACTGTTTTTT.

This chain links TRBV5-4 with TRBJ1-3; 7 bases map to TRBD1. CDR3 length: 15 amino acids. Germline V gene sequence: CDR1 SGHNT, CDR2 YYREEE (reference sequence). V was clipped by 5 bases and J by 0 bases; unmatched bases: 5. CDR3 amino acids: CASRPGQNSGNTIYF. CDR3 nucleotide sequence: TGTGCCAGCAGGCCGGGACAGAACTCTGGAAACACCATATATTTT.

J is TRBJ1-2 and V is TRBV18, with 9 bases that match TRBD1. CDR1 KGHSH and CDR2 LQKENI come from the germline V gene. CDR3 size: 15 residues. J gave up 5 bases and V 6 bases, and 10 bases lay outside the gene matches. The CDR3 loop is CASSLTRDREYGYTF. CDR3 coding DNA: TGTGCCAGCTCGCTGACCCGGGACAGGGAATATGGCTACACCTTC.

This clone came up a few times. The chain recombines TRBV3-1 (or the pseudogene TRBV3-2) with TRBJ2-2; D possibly corresponds to TRBD2 (6 bases). Germline assignment: CDR1 LGHDT and CDR2 YNNKEL (reference sequence). This CDR3 region has 13 residues. Between the trimmed V and J ends, which lost 5 bases and 6 bases, there was a span of 10 bases. The CDR3 bases are TGTGCCAGCAGCTGGAGGGAAGCCGGGGAGCTGTTTTTT. It is translated as CASSWREAGELFF.

This chain connects TRBV6-5 to TRBJ1-1, with D hard to call. The length of the CDR3 is 14 residues. Germline CDR1 reads MNHEY; CDR2 reads SVGAGI. V lost 0 bases and J lost 1, with 6 bases in between. The CDR3 sequence: CASSYSFRNTEAFF. The CDR3 DNA follows: TGTGCCAGCAGTTACTCGTTCAGGAACACTGAAGCTTTCTTT.

In DNA, the CDR3 is TGTGCCAGCAGCCTGGCCGGGACTAGCGGGAGTAAGAGGAATGAGCAGTTCTTC. Its translation is CASSLAGTSGSKRNEQFF. The chain recombines TRBV11-3 with TRBJ2-1, with 14 bases that match TRBD2. V was clipped by 5 bases and J by 7 bases; unmatched bases: 13. The CDR3 has 18 residues. Germline V gene lookup returns CDR1 SGHNT and CDR2 YENEEA.

This sequence joins TRBV24-1 and TRBJ2-3; D gene uncertain. V was pared by 5 bases and J by 0 bases, with 5 bases between. CDR3 length: 13 amino acids. CDR1 and CDR2 from the germline V gene are KGHDR and SFDVKD. The CDR3 is CATSVTSTDTQYF. DNA of the CDR3: TGTGCCACCAGTGTCACTAGCACAGATACGCAGTATTTT.

The chain recombines TRBV24-1 with TRBJ1-5; 10 bases map to TRBD1. The CDR3 is 15 amino acids. Germline values: CDR1 KGHDR, CDR2 SFDVKD. The ends lost 4 bases at V and 3 bases at J; junction bases unmatched: 2. This chain's CDR3 is CATSDGQGVNQPQHF. The CDR3 nucleotides are TGTGCCACCAGTGACGGACAGGGGGTCAATCAGCCCCAGCATTTT.

This rearrangement joins TRBV7-2 to TRBJ1-2, with 8 nucleotides matching TRBD1. The germline gives CDR1 SGHTA, CDR2 FQGNSA. The CDR3 has 12 residues. Trimming cost V 5 bases and J 5 bases; bases outside gene matches: 1. The CDR3 DNA sequence: TGTGCCAGCAGCCGGACAGGGTATGGCTACACCTTC. It translates to CASSRTGYGYTF.

The chain employs TRBV19 and TRBJ1-1, with D uncertain. Looked up from germline, CDR1 is LNHDA and CDR2 is SQIVND (reference sequence). V lost 5 bases, J lost 1 base, and 17 bases lay in between. This CDR3 contains 16 residues. CDR3 amino acids: CASSLYSGLANTEAFF. CDR3 in DNA: TGTGCCAGTAGTTTATACAGTGGCCTAGCGAACACTGAAGCTTTCTTT.

The genes are TRBV7-8 and TRBJ2-3; tentatively, D is TRBD2 (6 bases). The CDR3 is 15 residues long. In germline, CDR1 is SGHVS, CDR2 FQNEAQ. Trimming stripped 5 bases from V and 2 bases from J, with 14 bases between. The CDR3 DNA reads as TGTGCCAGCAGCCGCCTGGGCGGGACCACAGATACGCAGTATTTT. It codes for CASSRLGGTTDTQYF. The whole variable domain, remainder taken from reference TRBV7-8 and TRBJ2-3, is GAGVSQSPRYKVAKRGQDVALRCDPISGHVSLFWYQQALGQGPEFLTYFQNEAQLDKSGLPSDRFFAERPEGSVSTLKIQRTQQEDSAVYLCASSRLGGTTDTQYFGPGTRLTVL.

The chain joins TRBV24-1 to TRBJ2-2; 7 bases are a match to TRBD2. The germline V gene encodes CDR1 KGHDR and CDR2 SFDVKD. J lost 7 bases, V lost 0 bases, and 4 bases had no gene match. The CDR3 is 15 residues long. The CDR3: CATSDLSGKIGELFF. The CDR3 nucleotides read TGTGCCACCAGTGATTTGAGCGGGAAAATCGGGGAGCTGTTTTTT.

The V call is TRBV10-3, the J call TRBJ1-1; D is ambiguous. Trimming took off 7 bases at V and 0 bases at J, with 12 bases between the two ends. Looked up from germline, CDR1 is ENHRY and CDR2 is SYGVKD. The CDR3 covers 14 residues. Written as DNA, the CDR3 is TGTGCCATCACACGGGAGGTTATGAACACTGAAGCTTTCTTT. Translated: CAITREVMNTEAFF.

V gene TRBV25-1 combines with J gene TRBJ1-2; maybe TRBD1 (5 bases). CDR1 and CDR2 from the germline V gene are MGHDK and SYGVNS. CDR3 length: 18 residues. Deletions cut 3 bases from V and 5 bases from J, with 25 bases between. DNA for the CDR3: TGTGCCAGCAGTGACTTTCCGGCCAAGGGCGGGGGGAATTATGGCTACACCTTC. Translating it yields CASSDFPAKGGGNYGYTF.